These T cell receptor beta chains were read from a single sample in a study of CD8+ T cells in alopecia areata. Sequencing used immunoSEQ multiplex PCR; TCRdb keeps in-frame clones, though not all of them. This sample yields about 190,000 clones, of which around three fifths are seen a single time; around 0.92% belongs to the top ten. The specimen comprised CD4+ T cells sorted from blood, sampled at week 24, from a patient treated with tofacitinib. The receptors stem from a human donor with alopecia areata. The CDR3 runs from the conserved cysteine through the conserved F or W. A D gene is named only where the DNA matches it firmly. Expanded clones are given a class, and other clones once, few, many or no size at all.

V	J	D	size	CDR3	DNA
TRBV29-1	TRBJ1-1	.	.	CSVVLRMNTEAFF	TGCAGCGTTGTGTTGAGGATGAACACTGAAGCTTTCTTT
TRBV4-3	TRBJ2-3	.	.	CASSQDWRADTQYF	TGCGCCAGCAGCCAAGATTGGAGGGCAGATACGCAGTATTTT
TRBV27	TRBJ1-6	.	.	CASSLYRNSPLHF	TGTGCCAGCAGTTTATACAGAAATTCACCCCTCCACTTT
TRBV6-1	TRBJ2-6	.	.	CASSGSGANVLTF	TGTGCCAGCAGCGGCTCTGGGGCCAACGTCCTGACTTTC
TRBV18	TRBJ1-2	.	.	CASSPKQSDYGYTF	TGTGCCAGCTCACCAAAACAGTCGGACTATGGCTACACCTTC
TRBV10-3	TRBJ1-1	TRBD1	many	CALRDSTDTEAFF	TGTGCCCTGCGGGACAGTACGGACACTGAAGCTTTCTTT
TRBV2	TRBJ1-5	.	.	CASSEGNQPQHF	TGTGCCAGCAGTGAGGGAAATCAGCCCCAGCATTTT
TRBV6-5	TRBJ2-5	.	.	CASSSAVGVTQYF	TGTGCCAGCAGCTCCGCGGTCGGAGTGACCCAGTACTTC
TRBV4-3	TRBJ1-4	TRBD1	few	CASSLGTGGGTEKLFF	TGCGCCAGCAGCCTGGGGACAGGGGGCGGAACTGAAAAACTGTTTTTT
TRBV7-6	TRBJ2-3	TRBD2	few	CASSSRTIAIAGASISTDTQYF	TGTGCCAGCAGCTCTAGGACCATAGCGATAGCGGGGGCCAGTATTAGCACAGATACGCAGTATTTT
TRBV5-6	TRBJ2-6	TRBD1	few	CASSLTGAGANVLTF	TGTGCCAGCAGCTTAACAGGGGCAGGGGCCAACGTCCTGACTTTC
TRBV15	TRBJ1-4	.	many	CATSRVGSNEKLFF	TGTGCCACCAGCAGAGTGGGCAGTAATGAAAAACTGTTTTTT
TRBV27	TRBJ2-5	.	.	CASSRRVQETQYF	TGTGCCAGCAGTAGACGGGTCCAAGAGACCCAGTACTTC
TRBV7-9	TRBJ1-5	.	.	CTSGNQPQHF	TGTACCTCGGGGAATCAGCCCCAGCATTTT
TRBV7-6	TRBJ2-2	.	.	CASSLAQNTGELFF	TGTGCCAGCAGCTTGGCCCAGAACACCGGGGAGCTGTTTTTT
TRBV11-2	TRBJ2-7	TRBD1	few	CASSYRTGAPYEQYF	TGTGCCAGCAGCTATAGGACAGGGGCGCCCTACGAGCAGTACTTC
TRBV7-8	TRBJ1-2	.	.	CASSPRPRENYGYTF	TGTGCCAGCAGCCCACGCCCGAGGGAGAACTATGGCTACACCTTC
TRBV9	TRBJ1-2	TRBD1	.	CASSAQTGYYGYTF	TGTGCCAGCAGCGCCCAGACAGGGTACTATGGCTACACCTTC
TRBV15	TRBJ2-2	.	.	CATSRVREGELFF	TGTGCCACCAGCAGAGTAAGGGAAGGGGAGCTGTTTTTT
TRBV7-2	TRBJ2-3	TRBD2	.	CASSPTIRDYRADTQYF	TGTGCCAGCAGCCCTACGATCCGGGACTACCGGGCAGATACGCAGTATTTT
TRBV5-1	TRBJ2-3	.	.	CASSPRVFGTDTQYF	TGCGCCAGCAGCCCCAGGGTATTCGGCACAGATACGCAGTATTTT
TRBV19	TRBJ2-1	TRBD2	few	CASSPSSGGPYNEQFF	TGTGCCAGTAGTCCCTCTAGCGGGGGCCCTTACAATGAGCAGTTCTTC
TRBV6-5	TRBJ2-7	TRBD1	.	CASSYSTGSSYEQYF	TGTGCCAGCAGTTACTCGACAGGGAGCTCCTACGAGCAGTACTTC
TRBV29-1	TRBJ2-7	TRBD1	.	CSAGTGLSYEQYF	TGCAGCGCTGGGACAGGTCTCTCCTACGAGCAGTACTTC
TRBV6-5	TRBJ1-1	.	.	CARPRGGGTEAFF	TGTGCCAGACCTCGGGGCGGGGGCACTGAAGCTTTCTTT
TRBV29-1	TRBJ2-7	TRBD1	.	CSVGDRVYEQYF	TGCAGCGTTGGAGACAGGGTCTACGAGCAGTACTTC
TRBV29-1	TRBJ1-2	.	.	CSVMTGLDGYTF	TGCAGCGTAATGACAGGCCTCGATGGCTACACCTTC
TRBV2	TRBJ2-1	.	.	CASSVETVSSYNEQFF	TGTGCCAGCAGCGTAGAGACAGTGAGCTCCTACAATGAGCAGTTCTTC
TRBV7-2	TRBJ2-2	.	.	CASSQEGAGELFF	TGTGCCAGCAGTCAGGAGGGGGCCGGGGAGCTGTTTTTT
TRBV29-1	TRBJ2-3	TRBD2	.	CSVSSGGKDTQYF	TGCAGCGTTTCCAGCGGGGGTAAAGATACGCAGTATTTT
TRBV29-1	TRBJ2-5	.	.	CSARVSQETQYF	TGCAGCGCCCGTGTGTCTCAAGAGACCCAGTACTTC
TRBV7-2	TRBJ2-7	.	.	CASSLDTGFTYEQYF	TGTGCCAGCAGCTTAGACACAGGGTTCACCTACGAGCAGTACTTC
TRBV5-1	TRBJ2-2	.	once	CASRSDSSNTGELFF	TGCGCCAGCAGGTCGGACTCCTCTAACACCGGGGAGCTGTTTTTT
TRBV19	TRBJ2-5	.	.	CASTLRRGETQYF	TGTGCCAGTACCCTACGGAGGGGAGAGACCCAGTACTTC
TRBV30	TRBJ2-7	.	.	CAWSYSRYEQYF	TGTGCCTGGAGCTACTCCCGGTACGAGCAGTACTTC
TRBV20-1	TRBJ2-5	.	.	CSATPKETQYF	TGCAGTGCTACCCCTAAAGAGACCCAGTACTTC
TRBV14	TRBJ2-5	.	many	CASSPRGYQETQYF	TGTGCCAGCAGTCCTAGGGGGTACCAAGAGACCCAGTACTTC
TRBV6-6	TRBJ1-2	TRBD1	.	CASTIRTGNGYTF	TGTGCCAGCACTATCCGGACAGGGAACGGCTACACCTTC
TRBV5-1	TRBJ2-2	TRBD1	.	CASSWSLGGASGELFF	TGCGCCAGCAGCTGGTCACTAGGGGGCGCATCCGGGGAGCTGTTTTTT
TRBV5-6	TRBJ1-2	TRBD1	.	CASSLTVQGIYGYTF	TGTGCCAGCAGCTTGACGGTACAGGGGATCTATGGCTACACCTTC
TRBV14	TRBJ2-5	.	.	CASSQWETQYF	TGTGCCAGCAGCCAGTGGGAGACCCAGTACTTC
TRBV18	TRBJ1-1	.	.	CASSEDKNTEAFF	TGTGCCAGCTCAGAGGACAAGAACACTGAAGCTTTCTTT
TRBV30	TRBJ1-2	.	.	CAWTPANYGYTF	TGTGCCTGGACACCTGCTAACTATGGCTACACCTTC
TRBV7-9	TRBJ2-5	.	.	CASSPIQETQYF	TGTGCCAGCAGCCCTATTCAAGAGACCCAGTACTTC
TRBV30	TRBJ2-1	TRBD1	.	CAWRQGARNEQFF	TGTGCCTGGAGGCAGGGGGCTCGCAATGAGCAGTTCTTC
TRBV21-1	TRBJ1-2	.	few	CASSPRDREKGYTF	TGTGCCAGCAGCCCCAGGGACAGGGAGAAAGGCTACACCTTC
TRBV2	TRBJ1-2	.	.	CASSSPPGIEGYTF	TGTGCCAGCAGTTCCCCCCCGGGGATTGAGGGCTACACCTTC
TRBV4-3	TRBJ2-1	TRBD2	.	CASSQDSGGGSYNEQFF	TGCGCCAGCAGCCAAGACTCGGGCGGGGGGTCCTACAATGAGCAGTTCTTC
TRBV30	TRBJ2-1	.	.	CAWSVLGNEQFF	TGTGCCTGGAGTGTGCTGGGGAATGAGCAGTTCTTC
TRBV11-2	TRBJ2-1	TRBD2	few	CASSLGEGNEQFF	TGTGCCAGCAGCTTAGGGGAGGGGAATGAGCAGTTCTTC
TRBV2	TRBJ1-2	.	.	CASSERVSGGYTF	TGTGCCAGCAGTGAGCGGGTTAGTGGAGGCTACACCTTC
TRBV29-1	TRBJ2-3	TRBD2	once	CSGRNSGGRSDTQYF	TGCAGCGGAAGGAATAGCGGGGGCCGGTCAGATACGCAGTATTTT
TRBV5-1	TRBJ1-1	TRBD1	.	CASSFRDREYEAFF	TGCGCCAGCAGCTTCCGGGACAGAGAATATGAAGCTTTCTTT
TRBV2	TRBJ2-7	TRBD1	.	CASRPGQGSYEQYF	TGTGCCAGCAGGCCCGGACAGGGCTCCTACGAGCAGTACTTC
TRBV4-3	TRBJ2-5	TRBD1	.	CASSPGQGDLETQYF	TGCGCCAGCAGCCCGGGACAGGGGGACCTAGAGACCCAGTACTTC
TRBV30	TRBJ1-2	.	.	CAWSERGKIYGYTF	TGTGCCTGGAGTGAAAGAGGGAAGATCTATGGCTACACCTTC
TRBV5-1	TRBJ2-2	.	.	CASSRLGFDAGELFF	TGCGCCAGCAGCCGGCTGGGTTTCGATGCCGGGGAGCTGTTTTTT
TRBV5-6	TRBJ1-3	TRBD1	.	CASGDRGNTIYF	TGTGCCAGCGGGGACAGGGGGAACACCATATATTTT